The 15 T cell receptor beta chains listed next were all sequenced from one sample in a study of cytomegalovirus exposure and HLA in healthy donors. It was with 60 Vbeta and 13 Jbeta primers that the PCR ran. Using immunoSEQ multiplex PCR, the repertoire was profiled, and TCRdb retains in-frame clones only, with some absent. The sample lists over 200,000 clones, approximately 90% seen once, with around 1% in the top ten. Sequenced: PBMCs. These receptors were taken from a woman under 30 in good health and CMV-seronegative.

The genes are TRBV5-5 and TRBJ1-3, with no clear D. The V end was cut by 3 bases, the J end by 15 bases, with 16 bases between. Germline CDR1 reads SGHKS; CDR2 reads YYEKEE (reference sequence). This CDR3 spans 12 amino acids. The CDR3, as DNA: TGTGCCAGCAGCTCCGCCATCTTTGAGAAATATTTT. It yields the protein CASSSAIFEKYF.

The chain carries TRBV5-1 and TRBJ2-5; the match to TRBD2 covers 7 bases. CDR1 and CDR2 from the germline V gene are SGHRS and YFSETQ. This CDR3 comprises 17 residues. V lost 1 base and J lost 3; bases outside the gene matches: 12. CDR3 residues: CASSLSRGVSGEETQYF. As DNA, the CDR3 is TGCGCCAGCAGCTTGAGTCGAGGGGTAAGCGGGGAAGAGACCCAGTACTTC.

This clone was seen more than once but under ten times. The chain has TRBV6-5 and TRBJ1-2; 8 bases match TRBD1. CDR1 and CDR2 (germline): MNHEY, SVGAGI. The CDR3 sequence is 15 residues long. V lost 7 bases to trimming and J lost 1 base; unmatched junction nucleotides: 8. The CDR3 nucleotides read TGTGCCAGCATTGCCGTTACAGGGGGTAACTATGGCTACACCTTC. It specifies CASIAVTGGNYGYTF.

CDR3 sequence (DNA): TGTGCCAGCAGCTACGCCACTAGCGGGACCTACGAGCAGTACTTC. Translating gives CASSYATSGTYEQYF. The chain is built from TRBV7-2 and TRBJ2-7; 10 nucleotides align to TRBD2. Per the germline V gene, CDR1 is SGHTA and CDR2 is FQGNSA. V shed 4 bases and J 2 bases; nucleotides not matched to a gene: 5. The CDR3 runs 15 residues.

As to this clone: Other DNA sequences in this specimen translate into the identical CDR3. The V gene is TRBV5-6, the J gene TRBJ1-2; TRBD1 agrees at 9 bases. Germline V gene sequence: CDR1 SGHDT, CDR2 YYEEEE. The junction had 3 bases not matched to a gene; V was cut back by 1 base and J by 8 bases. The CDR3 is made up of 13 amino acids. This CDR3 reads CASSLRQGDGYTF. The CDR3 nucleotides read TGTGCCAGCAGCTTGAGACAGGGGGACGGCTACACCTTC.

The rearrangement uses TRBV7-2 and TRBJ2-1, with 11 positions matching TRBD2. This CDR3 has 13 residues. V shed 10 bases and J 4 bases; nucleotides not matched to a gene: 3. CDR1 and CDR2 (germline): SGHTA, FQGNSA. This CDR3 reads CATRTSGYNEQFF. The CDR3 nucleotides are TGTGCCACTAGGACTAGCGGGTACAATGAGCAGTTCTTC.

This clone was recorded only once. The chain couples TRBV5-4 to TRBJ2-2, with 9 bases that match TRBD2. Losses at the gene ends were 5 bases for V and 1 base for J; bases not matched to a gene: 15. This CDR3 comprises 19 residues. From germline, CDR1 is SGHNT and CDR2 YYREEE (reference sequence). CDR3 sequence reads: CASSPLQREEGKNTGELFF. CDR3 bases: TGTGCCAGCAGTCCCCTTCAGCGGGAGGAGGGTAAGAACACCGGGGAGCTGTTTTTT. The variable domain in full, completed from reference TRBV5-4 and TRBJ2-2, reads ETGVTQSPTHLIKTRGQQVTLRCSSQSGHNTVSWYQQALGQGPQFIFQYYREEENGRGNFPPRFSGLQFPNYSSELNVNALELDDSALYLCASSPLQREEGKNTGELFFGEGSRLTVL.

The chain couples TRBV2 to TRBJ2-5; D remains ambiguous. Germline CDR1 and CDR2: SNHLY and FYNNEI. The CDR3 has 15 residues. The V gene lost 0 bases and the J gene lost 2 bases, with 10 bases spanning the gap. The CDR3 loop is CASSEAPLLQETQYF. CDR3 in DNA: TGTGCCAGCAGTGAAGCGCCACTTTTGCAAGAGACCCAGTACTTC.

Of note for this clone: Without the conserved terminal phenylalanine or tryptophan, this CDR3 likely stems from a read error. The chain recombines TRBV2 with TRBJ1-1; D unresolved. The CDR3 length is 14 residues. Germline V lookup: CDR1 SNHLY, CDR2 FYNNEI. The DNA for the CDR3 is TGTGCCAGCAGGGCCGAGAGGGAGAACGCTGAAGCTTTCTCT. Amino acids: CASRAERENAEAFS.

The chain has TRBV6-6 and TRBJ1-2; no definite D call. This CDR3 has 11 residues. The germline V and J ends were trimmed by 4 bases and 8 bases, with 8 bases remaining between them. CDR1 and CDR2 from the germline V gene are MNHNY and SVGAGI (reference sequence). The CDR3 DNA is TGTGCCAGCAGTTCTAATGTGGGCTACACCTTC. It specifies CASSSNVGYTF.

This chain links TRBV5-1 with TRBJ1-4, with D possibly being TRBD1 (5 bases). V dropped 0 bases and J dropped 0 bases, with 9 bases sitting between them. Per germline, CDR1 SGHRS and CDR2 YFSETQ. This CDR3 has 16 residues. The CDR3 coding sequence is TGCGCCAGCAGCTTGGTAGGGGCAGCAACTAATGAAAAACTGTTTTTT. Protein product: CASSLVGAATNEKLFF.

A few counts support this clone. The chain links TRBV7-3 to TRBJ2-1, with 7 bases identical to TRBD2. The CDR3 has 16 residues. Trimming cost V 2 bases and J 7 bases; bases outside gene matches: 11. Germline V lookup: CDR1 SGHTA, CDR2 FQGTGA. CDR3: CASSLSQAGIGNEQFF. DNA of the CDR3: TGTGCCAGCAGCTTATCCCAAGCGGGAATCGGGAATGAGCAGTTCTTC.

The chain joins TRBV11-3 to TRBJ2-1; 7 bases line up with TRBD2. The germline CDR1 and CDR2 sequences are SGHNT and YENEEA. V was clipped by 7 bases and J by 6 bases; unmatched bases: 6. The CDR3 loop spans 13 amino acids. CDR3 DNA sequence: TGTGCCAGCACCCCCAGCGGGATCAATGAGCAGTTCTTC. Protein product: CASTPSGINEQFF.

The rearrangement uses TRBV6-5 and TRBJ2-2, with D maybe TRBD1 (6 bases). Germline CDR1 and CDR2: MNHEY and SVGAGI. The germline V and J ends were trimmed by 5 bases and 0 bases, with 10 bases remaining between them. The length of the CDR3 is 15 residues. CDR3 bases: TGTGCCAGCAGTACCGGGACAACGAACACCGGGGAGCTGTTTTTT. Encoded protein: CASSTGTTNTGELFF.

The chain carries TRBV30 and TRBJ1-1; 9 nucleotides agree with TRBD1. The length of the CDR3 is 14 residues. V shed 3 bases, J shed 4 bases, and the junction held 6 bases outside the gene matches. From germline, CDR1 is GTSNPN and CDR2 SVGIG (reference sequence). Here the CDR3 reads CAWREQGATTEAFF. DNA for the CDR3: TGTGCCTGGAGGGAACAGGGGGCTACCACTGAAGCTTTCTTT.